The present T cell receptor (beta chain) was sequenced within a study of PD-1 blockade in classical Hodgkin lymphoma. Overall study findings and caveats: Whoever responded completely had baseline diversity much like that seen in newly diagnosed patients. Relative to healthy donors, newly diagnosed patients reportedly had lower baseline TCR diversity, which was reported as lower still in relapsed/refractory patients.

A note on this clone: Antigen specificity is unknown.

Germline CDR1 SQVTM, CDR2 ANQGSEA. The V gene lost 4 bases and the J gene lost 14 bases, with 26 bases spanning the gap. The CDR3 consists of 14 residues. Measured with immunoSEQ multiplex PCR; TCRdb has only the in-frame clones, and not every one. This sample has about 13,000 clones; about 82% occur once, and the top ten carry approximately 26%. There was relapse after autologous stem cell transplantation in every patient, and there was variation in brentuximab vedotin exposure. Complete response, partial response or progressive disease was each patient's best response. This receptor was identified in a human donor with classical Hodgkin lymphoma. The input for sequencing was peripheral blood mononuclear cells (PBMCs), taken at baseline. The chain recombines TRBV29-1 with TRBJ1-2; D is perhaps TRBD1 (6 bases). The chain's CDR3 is CSVALGGRAMARTF. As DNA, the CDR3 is TGCAGCGTTGCCCTGGGGGGCCGGGCTATGGCTAGGACCTTC.